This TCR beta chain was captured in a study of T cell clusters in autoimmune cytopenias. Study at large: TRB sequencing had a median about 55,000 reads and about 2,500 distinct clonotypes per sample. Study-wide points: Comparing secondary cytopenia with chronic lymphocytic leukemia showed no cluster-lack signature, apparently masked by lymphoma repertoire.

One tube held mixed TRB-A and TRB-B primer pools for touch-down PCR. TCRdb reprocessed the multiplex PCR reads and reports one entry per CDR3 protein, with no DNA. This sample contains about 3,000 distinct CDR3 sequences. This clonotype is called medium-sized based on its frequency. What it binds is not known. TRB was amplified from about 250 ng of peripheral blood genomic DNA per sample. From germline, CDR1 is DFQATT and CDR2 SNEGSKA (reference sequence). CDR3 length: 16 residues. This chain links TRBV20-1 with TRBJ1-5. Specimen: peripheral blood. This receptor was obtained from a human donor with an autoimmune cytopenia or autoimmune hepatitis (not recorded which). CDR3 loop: CSARDSRVSSNQPQHF.